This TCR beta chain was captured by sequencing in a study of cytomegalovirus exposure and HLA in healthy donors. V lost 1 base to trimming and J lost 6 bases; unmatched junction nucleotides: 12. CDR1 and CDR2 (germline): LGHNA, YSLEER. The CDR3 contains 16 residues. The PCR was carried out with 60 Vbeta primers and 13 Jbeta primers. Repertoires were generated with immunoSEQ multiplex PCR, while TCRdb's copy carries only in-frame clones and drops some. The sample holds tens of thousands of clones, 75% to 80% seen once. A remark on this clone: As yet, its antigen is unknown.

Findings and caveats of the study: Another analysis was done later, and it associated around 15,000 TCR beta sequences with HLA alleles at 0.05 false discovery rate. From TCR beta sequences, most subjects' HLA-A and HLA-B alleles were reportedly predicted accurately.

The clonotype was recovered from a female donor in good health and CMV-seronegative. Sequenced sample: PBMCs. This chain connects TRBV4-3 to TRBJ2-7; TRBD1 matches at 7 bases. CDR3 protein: CASSQGRSRGPIEQYF. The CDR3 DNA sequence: TGCGCCAGCAGCCAAGGGAGGTCGAGGGGGCCTATCGAGCAGTACTTC.